These T cell receptor beta chains were read from a single sample in a study of neoadjuvant anti-PD-1 for oral cavity cancer. Clones were sequenced by immunoSEQ multiplex PCR, and TCRdb holds only the in-frame ones, with some missing. This sample yields 11,000 to 15,000 clones, of which about 67% are seen a single time; roughly 2% belongs to the top ten. Sample: PBMCs, taken before nivolumab (anti-PD-1) treatment. The receptors here all came from a person between 35 and 79 years old with oral cavity squamous cell carcinoma. Each CDR3 is given with its conserved first and last residue. The order of the fields is J gene, clone size, D gene, V gene, CDR3 protein, CDR3 DNA. D genes are given only for firm matches. Rows may omit the clone size; those that give it use once, few, many or a size class.

j_call: TRBJ2-5
clone_size: -
d_call: -
v_call: TRBV19
cdr3_aa: CASSIETRLTQYF
cdr3_nt: TGTGCCAGTAGTATAGAGACCCGGTTGACCCAGTACTTC

j_call: TRBJ1-1
clone_size: -
d_call: -
v_call: TRBV30
cdr3_aa: CAWSVLQGVTEAFF
cdr3_nt: TGTGCCTGGAGTGTACTGCAGGGCGTCACTGAAGCTTTCTTT

j_call: TRBJ2-1
clone_size: -
d_call: TRBD2
v_call: TRBV10-3
cdr3_aa: CAIAGTSLDEQFF
cdr3_nt: TGTGCCATCGCCGGGACTAGCCTCGATGAGCAGTTCTTC

j_call: TRBJ2-2
clone_size: -
d_call: -
v_call: TRBV7-2
cdr3_aa: CASSFQGAGELFF
cdr3_nt: TGTGCCAGCAGCTTTCAAGGGGCCGGGGAGCTGTTTTTT

j_call: TRBJ2-6
clone_size: -
d_call: -
v_call: TRBV6-5
cdr3_aa: CASRVGSGANVLTF
cdr3_nt: TGTGCCAGCAGGGTTGGCTCTGGGGCCAACGTCCTGACTTTC

j_call: TRBJ2-5
clone_size: once
d_call: TRBD2
v_call: TRBV5-1
cdr3_aa: CASSTQAGGEETQYF
cdr3_nt: TGCGCCAGCAGCACCCAAGCGGGGGGGGAAGAGACCCAGTACTTC

j_call: TRBJ2-7
clone_size: -
d_call: TRBD1
v_call: TRBV2
cdr3_aa: CASNPGQHYEQYF
cdr3_nt: TGTGCCAGCAATCCGGGACAGCACTACGAGCAGTACTTC

j_call: TRBJ2-7
clone_size: -
d_call: TRBD2
v_call: TRBV6-5
cdr3_aa: CASRTSGTYEQYF
cdr3_nt: TGTGCCAGTAGGACTAGCGGGACCTACGAGCAGTACTTC

j_call: TRBJ1-1
clone_size: -
d_call: TRBD1
v_call: TRBV6-1
cdr3_aa: CASSLDRGRGRDF
cdr3_nt: TGTGCCAGCAGCCTAGACAGGGGCCGCGGGCGGGATTTT

j_call: TRBJ2-7
clone_size: -
d_call: -
v_call: TRBV10-3
cdr3_aa: CAISGGDRPYEQYF
cdr3_nt: TGTGCCATCAGTGGGGGGGACAGACCCTACGAGCAGTACTTC

j_call: TRBJ2-2
clone_size: -
d_call: -
v_call: TRBV5-1
cdr3_aa: CASSTIRGSAGELFF
cdr3_nt: TGCGCCAGCAGCACCATACGGGGTAGCGCCGGGGAGCTGTTTTTT

j_call: TRBJ2-7
clone_size: -
d_call: -
v_call: TRBV18
cdr3_aa: CASSRSGPDTEQYF
cdr3_nt: TGTGCCAGCTCCAGGTCCGGTCCAGACACCGAGCAGTACTTC

j_call: TRBJ1-3
clone_size: -
d_call: -
v_call: TRBV19
cdr3_aa: CASNAGITGNTIYF
cdr3_nt: TGTGCCAGTAATGCGGGTATTACTGGAAACACCATATATTTT

j_call: TRBJ2-3
clone_size: -
d_call: -
v_call: TRBV12-5
cdr3_aa: CASGLVRPDTQYF
cdr3_nt: TGTGCTAGTGGTTTGGTACGACCAGATACGCAGTATTTT

j_call: TRBJ2-3
clone_size: -
d_call: TRBD1
v_call: TRBV7-9
cdr3_aa: CASSLAGTADTQYF
cdr3_nt: TGTGCCAGCAGCCTCGCCGGGACAGCAGATACGCAGTATTTT

j_call: TRBJ2-1
clone_size: once
d_call: -
v_call: TRBV21-1
cdr3_aa: CASSKEPPNTAGGSYNEQFF
cdr3_nt: TGTGCCAGCAGCAAAGAACCCCCCAACACAGCGGGGGGGTCCTACAATGAGCAGTTCTTC

j_call: TRBJ1-2
clone_size: -
d_call: -
v_call: TRBV9
cdr3_aa: CASSVDPPSGANYGYTF
cdr3_nt: TGTGCCAGCAGCGTAGACCCACCTTCGGGGGCTAACTATGGCTACACCTTC

j_call: TRBJ2-2
clone_size: -
d_call: -
v_call: TRBV15
cdr3_aa: CATSRDGPGNTGELFF
cdr3_nt: TGTGCCACCAGCAGAGATGGGCCGGGGAACACCGGGGAGCTGTTTTTT

j_call: TRBJ2-7
clone_size: -
d_call: -
v_call: TRBV2
cdr3_aa: CASSEGSSYEQYF
cdr3_nt: TGTGCCAGCAGTGAGGGCAGCTCCTACGAGCAGTACTTC

j_call: TRBJ2-1
clone_size: few
d_call: -
v_call: TRBV5-8
cdr3_aa: CASTGRGRGRPSYNEQFF
cdr3_nt: TGTGCCAGCACCGGCAGGGGGCGCGGGAGGCCAAGCTACAATGAGCAGTTCTTC

j_call: TRBJ2-5
clone_size: -
d_call: -
v_call: TRBV5-5
cdr3_aa: CASSLGTTETQYF
cdr3_nt: TGTGCCAGCAGCTTAGGGACGACGGAGACCCAGTACTTC

j_call: TRBJ1-2
clone_size: -
d_call: -
v_call: TRBV10-1
cdr3_aa: CASPPHRDYGYTF
cdr3_nt: TGCGCCAGCCCTCCCCACCGAGACTATGGCTACACCTTC

j_call: TRBJ1-1
clone_size: -
d_call: -
v_call: TRBV5-5
cdr3_aa: CASSSQVMNTEAFF
cdr3_nt: TGTGCCAGCAGCTCCCAGGTTATGAACACTGAAGCTTTCTTT

j_call: TRBJ2-1
clone_size: -
d_call: TRBD2
v_call: TRBV5-4
cdr3_aa: CASSPVGGVGYEQFF
cdr3_nt: TGTGCCAGCAGCCCCGTTGGGGGGGTAGGGTATGAGCAGTTCTTC

j_call: TRBJ2-2
clone_size: -
d_call: -
v_call: TRBV21-1
cdr3_aa: CASSKSAGELFF
cdr3_nt: TGTGCCAGCAGCAAATCAGCCGGGGAGCTGTTTTTT

j_call: TRBJ2-7
clone_size: -
d_call: -
v_call: TRBV28
cdr3_aa: CASSLYQNHEQYF
cdr3_nt: TGTGCCAGCAGTTTATATCAGAACCACGAGCAGTACTTC

j_call: TRBJ1-5
clone_size: -
d_call: -
v_call: TRBV27
cdr3_aa: CASSPQGLGNQPQHF
cdr3_nt: TGTGCCAGCAGTCCACAGGGACTTGGCAATCAGCCCCAGCATTTT

j_call: TRBJ1-3
clone_size: -
d_call: -
v_call: TRBV5-1
cdr3_aa: CASSGAVPGGGNTIYF
cdr3_nt: TGCGCCAGCAGCGGGGCCGTTCCCGGCGGTGGAAACACCATATATTTT

j_call: TRBJ1-5
clone_size: -
d_call: TRBD1
v_call: TRBV19
cdr3_aa: CASNLGRGGIQPQHF
cdr3_nt: TGTGCCAGTAATTTGGGCAGGGGGGGGATTCAGCCCCAGCATTTT

j_call: TRBJ2-7
clone_size: -
d_call: -
v_call: TRBV30
cdr3_aa: CAWSGRGAEQYF
cdr3_nt: TGTGCCTGGAGTGGAAGGGGAGCCGAGCAGTACTTC

j_call: TRBJ2-7
clone_size: few
d_call: -
v_call: TRBV5-1
cdr3_aa: CASSLVGGATPYEQYF
cdr3_nt: TGCGCCAGCAGCTTGGTGGGGGGAGCGACCCCCTACGAGCAGTACTTC

j_call: TRBJ1-6
clone_size: -
d_call: -
v_call: TRBV6-4
cdr3_aa: CASRTGLSNSPLYF
cdr3_nt: TGTGCCAGCAGGACGGGACTGTCGAATTCACCCCTCTACTTT

j_call: TRBJ2-3
clone_size: -
d_call: TRBD2
v_call: TRBV9
cdr3_aa: CASSGGSGSRDTQYF
cdr3_nt: TGTGCCAGCAGCGGAGGTAGCGGGAGTAGGGATACGCAGTATTTT

j_call: TRBJ2-1
clone_size: -
d_call: -
v_call: TRBV5-1
cdr3_aa: CASSESTTGSHNEQFF
cdr3_nt: TGCGCCAGCAGCGAGAGTACCACAGGGTCCCACAATGAGCAGTTCTTC

j_call: TRBJ1-1
clone_size: -
d_call: TRBD1
v_call: TRBV30
cdr3_aa: CAWSVRGPLNTEAFF
cdr3_nt: TGTGCCTGGAGTGTCAGGGGGCCTCTGAACACTGAAGCTTTCTTT

j_call: TRBJ1-1
clone_size: -
d_call: -
v_call: TRBV25-1
cdr3_aa: CASRWGENTEAFF
cdr3_nt: TGTGCCAGCAGATGGGGGGAGAACACTGAAGCTTTCTTT

j_call: TRBJ2-3
clone_size: -
d_call: TRBD2
v_call: TRBV5-4
cdr3_aa: CASSYRASGALGTDTQYF
cdr3_nt: TGTGCCAGCAGCTATCGTGCTAGCGGGGCCCTCGGCACAGATACGCAGTATTTT

j_call: TRBJ2-5
clone_size: -
d_call: -
v_call: TRBV5-1
cdr3_aa: CASKQGRMEETQYF
cdr3_nt: TGCGCCAGCAAGCAGGGCCGCATGGAGGAGACCCAGTACTTC

j_call: TRBJ2-2
clone_size: -
d_call: -
v_call: TRBV6-1
cdr3_aa: CATCPSPSGELFF
cdr3_nt: TGTGCCACCTGTCCCAGCCCGAGCGGGGAGCTGTTTTTT

j_call: TRBJ1-2
clone_size: -
d_call: TRBD1
v_call: TRBV5-1
cdr3_aa: CASSSPRDRGQADYGYTF
cdr3_nt: TGCGCCAGCTCCTCCCCCCGGGACAGGGGGCAGGCGGACTATGGCTACACCTTC

j_call: TRBJ2-5
clone_size: -
d_call: -
v_call: TRBV27
cdr3_aa: CASSYGARGTQYF
cdr3_nt: TGTGCCAGCAGTTACGGGGCTAGAGGGACCCAGTACTTC

j_call: TRBJ2-1
clone_size: -
d_call: TRBD2
v_call: TRBV6-4
cdr3_aa: CASSGGTSGNEQFF
cdr3_nt: TGTGCCAGCAGTGGTGGGACTAGCGGGAATGAGCAGTTCTTC